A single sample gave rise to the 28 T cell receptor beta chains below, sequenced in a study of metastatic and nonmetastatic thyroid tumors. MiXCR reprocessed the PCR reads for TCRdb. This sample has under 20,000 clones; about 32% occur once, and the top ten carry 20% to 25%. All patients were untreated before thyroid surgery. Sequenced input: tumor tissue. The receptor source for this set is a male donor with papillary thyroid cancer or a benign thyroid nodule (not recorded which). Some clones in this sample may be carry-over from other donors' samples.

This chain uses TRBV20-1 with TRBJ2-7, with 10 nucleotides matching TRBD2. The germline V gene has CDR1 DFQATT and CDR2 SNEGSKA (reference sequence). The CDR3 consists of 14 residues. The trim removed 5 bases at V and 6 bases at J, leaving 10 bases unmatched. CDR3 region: CSAWGGLAGVEQYF. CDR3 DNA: TGCAGTGCTTGGGGGGGGCTAGCGGGAGTCGAGCAGTACTTC.

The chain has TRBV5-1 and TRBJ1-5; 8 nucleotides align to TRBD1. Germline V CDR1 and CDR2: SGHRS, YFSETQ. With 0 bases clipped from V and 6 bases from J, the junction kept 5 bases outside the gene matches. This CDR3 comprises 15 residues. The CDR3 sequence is CASSLGTGFGQPQHF. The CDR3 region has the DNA TGCGCCAGCAGCTTGGGGACAGGGTTCGGTCAGCCCCAGCATTTT.

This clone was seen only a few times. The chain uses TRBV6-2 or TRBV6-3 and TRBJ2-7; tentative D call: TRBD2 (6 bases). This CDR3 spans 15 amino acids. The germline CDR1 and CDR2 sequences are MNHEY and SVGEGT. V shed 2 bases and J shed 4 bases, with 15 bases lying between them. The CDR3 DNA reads TGTGCCAGCAGTTACAGGGGAGGTAGTGTATACGAGCAGTACTTC. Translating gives CASSYRGGSVYEQYF.

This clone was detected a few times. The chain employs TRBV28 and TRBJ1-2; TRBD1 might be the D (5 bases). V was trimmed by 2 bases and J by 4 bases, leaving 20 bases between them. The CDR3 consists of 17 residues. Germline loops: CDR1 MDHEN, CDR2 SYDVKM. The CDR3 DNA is TGTGCCAGCAGTTTAAGGCGGGGCCGTCCTATCAGCTATGGCTACACCTTC. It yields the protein CASSLRRGRPISYGYTF.

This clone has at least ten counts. CDR3 region: CSARSGSSYNEQFF. The CDR3 nucleotides read TGCAGTGCTCGCAGCGGGAGCTCCTACAATGAGCAGTTCTTC. This chain uses TRBV20-1 with TRBJ2-1; TRBD2 aligns across 8 bases. The length of the CDR3 is 14 residues. Per the germline V gene, CDR1 is DFQATT and CDR2 is SNEGSKA (reference sequence). The J segment lost 0 bases and the V segment lost 5 bases, leaving 3 bases of the junction unmatched.

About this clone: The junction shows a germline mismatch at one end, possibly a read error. Here the CDR3 DNA reads TGTTCCAGCAGTTCGGGACGGACCACTGAAGCTTTCTTT. Amino acids: CSSSSGRTTEAFF. The chain links TRBV7-8 to TRBJ1-1, with D possibly TRBD1 on 5 matching bases. The CDR3 totals 13 residues. The germline V gene has CDR1 SGHVS and CDR2 FQNEAQ.

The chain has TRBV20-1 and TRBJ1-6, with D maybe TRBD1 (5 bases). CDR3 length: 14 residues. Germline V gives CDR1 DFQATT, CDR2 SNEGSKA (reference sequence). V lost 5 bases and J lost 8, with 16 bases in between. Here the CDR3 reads CSAGGPKGHSPLHF. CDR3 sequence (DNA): TGCAGTGCTGGGGGACCCAAGGGGCATTCACCCCTCCACTTT.

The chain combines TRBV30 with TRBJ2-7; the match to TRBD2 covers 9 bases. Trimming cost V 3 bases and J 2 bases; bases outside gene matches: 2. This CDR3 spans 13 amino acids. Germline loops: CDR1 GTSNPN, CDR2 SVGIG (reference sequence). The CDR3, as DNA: TGTGCCTGGAGATTAGCGGGAGCCTACGAGCAGTACTTC. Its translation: CAWRLAGAYEQYF.

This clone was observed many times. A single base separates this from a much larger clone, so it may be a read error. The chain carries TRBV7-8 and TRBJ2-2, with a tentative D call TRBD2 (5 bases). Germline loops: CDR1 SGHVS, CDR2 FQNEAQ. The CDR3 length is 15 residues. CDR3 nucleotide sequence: TGTGCCAGGCCGCAGATAGGCTCGAACACCGGGGAGCTGTCTTTT. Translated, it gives CARPQIGSNTGELSF.

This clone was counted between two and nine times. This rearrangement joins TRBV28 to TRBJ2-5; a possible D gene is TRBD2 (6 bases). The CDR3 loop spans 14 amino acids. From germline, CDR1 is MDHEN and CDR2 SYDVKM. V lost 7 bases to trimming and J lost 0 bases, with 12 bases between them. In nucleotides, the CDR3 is TGTGCCAGCACTGGGGGGAAATACCAAGAGACCCAGTACTTC. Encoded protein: CASTGGKYQETQYF.

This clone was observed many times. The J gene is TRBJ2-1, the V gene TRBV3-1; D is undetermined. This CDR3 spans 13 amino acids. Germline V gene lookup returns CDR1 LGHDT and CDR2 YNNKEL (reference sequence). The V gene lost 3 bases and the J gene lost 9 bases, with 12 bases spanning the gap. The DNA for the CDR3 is TGTGCCAGCAGCCAGCCCCTATCGCGTGAGCAGTTCTTC. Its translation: CASSQPLSREQFF.

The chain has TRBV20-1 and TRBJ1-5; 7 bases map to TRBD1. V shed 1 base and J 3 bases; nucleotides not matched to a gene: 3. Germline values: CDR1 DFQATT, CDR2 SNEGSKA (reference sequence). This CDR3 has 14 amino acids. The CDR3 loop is CSARVGTANQPQHF. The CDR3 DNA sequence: TGCAGTGCTAGAGTCGGGACAGCCAATCAGCCCCAGCATTTT.

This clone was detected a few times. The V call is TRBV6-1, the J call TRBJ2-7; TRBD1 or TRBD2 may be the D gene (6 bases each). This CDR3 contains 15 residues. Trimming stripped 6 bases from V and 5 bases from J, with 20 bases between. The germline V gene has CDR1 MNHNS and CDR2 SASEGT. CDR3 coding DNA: TGTGCCAGCAGGGCATCATGGGGGGCCGGCAACGAGCAGTACTTC. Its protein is CASRASWGAGNEQYF.

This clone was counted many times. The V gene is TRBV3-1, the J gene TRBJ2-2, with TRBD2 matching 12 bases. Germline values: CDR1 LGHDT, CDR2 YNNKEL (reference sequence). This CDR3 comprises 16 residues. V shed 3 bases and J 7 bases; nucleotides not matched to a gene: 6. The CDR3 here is CASSHPSGRAIGELFF. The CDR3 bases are TGTGCCAGCAGCCATCCTAGCGGGAGGGCCATCGGGGAGCTGTTTTTT.

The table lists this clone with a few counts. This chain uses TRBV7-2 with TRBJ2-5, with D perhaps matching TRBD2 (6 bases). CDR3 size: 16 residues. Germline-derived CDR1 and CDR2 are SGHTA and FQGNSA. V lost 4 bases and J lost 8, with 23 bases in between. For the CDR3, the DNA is TGTGCCAGCAGCTCGGGGGATCCCCACCCCCGAGATACCCAGTACTTC. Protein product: CASSSGDPHPRDTQYF.

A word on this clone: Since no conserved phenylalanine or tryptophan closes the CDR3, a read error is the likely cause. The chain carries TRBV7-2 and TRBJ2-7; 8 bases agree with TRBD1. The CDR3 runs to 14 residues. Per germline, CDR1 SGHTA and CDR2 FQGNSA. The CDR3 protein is CAISIGQGTYEQYL. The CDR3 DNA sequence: TGTGCCATCAGCATCGGACAGGGAACCTACGAGCAGTACTTA.

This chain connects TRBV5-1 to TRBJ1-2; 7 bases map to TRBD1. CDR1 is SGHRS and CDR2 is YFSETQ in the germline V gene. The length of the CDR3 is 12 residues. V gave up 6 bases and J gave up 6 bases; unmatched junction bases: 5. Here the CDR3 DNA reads TGCGCCAGCAACGTTGACAGGGATGGCTACACCTTC. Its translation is CASNVDRDGYTF.

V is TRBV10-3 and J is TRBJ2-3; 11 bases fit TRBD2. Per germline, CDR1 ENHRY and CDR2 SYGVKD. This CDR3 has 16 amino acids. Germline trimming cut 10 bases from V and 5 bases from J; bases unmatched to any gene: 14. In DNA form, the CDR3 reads TGTGCCACGGGTGTAAATAGCGGGAGGGCGGGAGATACGCAGTATTTT. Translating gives CATGVNSGRAGDTQYF.

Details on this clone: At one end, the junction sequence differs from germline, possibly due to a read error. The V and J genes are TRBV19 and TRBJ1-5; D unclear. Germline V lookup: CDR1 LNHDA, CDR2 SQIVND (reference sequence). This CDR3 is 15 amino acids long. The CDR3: CASSITFYSIQPLHF. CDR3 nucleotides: TGTGCCAGTAGTATAACATTCTACAGCATTCAGCCCCTGCATTTT.

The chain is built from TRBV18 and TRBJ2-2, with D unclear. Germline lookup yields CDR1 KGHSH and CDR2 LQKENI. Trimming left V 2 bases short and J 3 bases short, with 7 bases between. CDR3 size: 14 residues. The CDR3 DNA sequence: TGTGCCAGCTCACCAAGATGGGACACCGGGGAGCTGTTTTTT. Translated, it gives CASSPRWDTGELFF.

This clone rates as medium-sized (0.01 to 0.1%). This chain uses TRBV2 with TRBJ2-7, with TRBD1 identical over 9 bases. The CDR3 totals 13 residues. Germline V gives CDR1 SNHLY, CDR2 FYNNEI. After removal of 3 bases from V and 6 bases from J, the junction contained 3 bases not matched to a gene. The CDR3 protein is CASSDTGGTEQYF. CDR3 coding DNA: TGTGCCAGCAGTGACACAGGGGGCACCGAGCAGTACTTC.

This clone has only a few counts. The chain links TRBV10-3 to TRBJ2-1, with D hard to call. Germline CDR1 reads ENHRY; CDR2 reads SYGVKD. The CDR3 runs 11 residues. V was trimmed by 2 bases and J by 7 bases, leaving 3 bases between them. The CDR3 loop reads CAISESNEQFF. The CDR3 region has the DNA TGTGCCATCAGTGAGAGTAATGAGCAGTTCTTC.

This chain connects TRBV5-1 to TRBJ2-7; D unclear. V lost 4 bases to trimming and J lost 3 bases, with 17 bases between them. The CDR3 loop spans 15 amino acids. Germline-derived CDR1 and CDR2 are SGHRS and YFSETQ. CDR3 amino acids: CASSPTQNPFYEQYF. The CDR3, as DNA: TGCGCCAGCAGCCCTACGCAAAACCCGTTCTACGAGCAGTACTTC.

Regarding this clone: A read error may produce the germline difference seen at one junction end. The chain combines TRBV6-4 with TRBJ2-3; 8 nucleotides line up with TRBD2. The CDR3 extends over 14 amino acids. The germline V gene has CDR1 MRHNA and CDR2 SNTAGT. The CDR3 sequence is CASASGRVTDKQYF. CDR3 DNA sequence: TGTGCCAGCGCTAGCGGGCGCGTCACAGATAAGCAGTATTTT.

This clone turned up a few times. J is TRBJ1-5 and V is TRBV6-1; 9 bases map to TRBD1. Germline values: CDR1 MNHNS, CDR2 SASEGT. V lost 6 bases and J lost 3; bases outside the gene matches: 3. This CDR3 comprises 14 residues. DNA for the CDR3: TGTGCCAGCAGAAGGACAGGGGCCAATCAGCCCCAGCATTTT. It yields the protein CASRRTGANQPQHF.

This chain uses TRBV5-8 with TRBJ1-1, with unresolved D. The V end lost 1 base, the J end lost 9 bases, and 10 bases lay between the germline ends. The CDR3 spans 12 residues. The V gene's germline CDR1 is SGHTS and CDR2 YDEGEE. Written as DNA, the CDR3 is TGTGCCAGCAGCTTGACGCCCGGCCAAGCTTTCTTT. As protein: CASSLTPGQAFF. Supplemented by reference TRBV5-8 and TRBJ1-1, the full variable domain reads EAGVTQSPTHLIKTRGQQATLRCSPISGHTSVYWYQQALGLGLQFLLWYDEGEERNRGNFPPRFSGRQFPNYSSELNVNALELEDSALYLCASSLTPGQAFFGQGTRLTVV.

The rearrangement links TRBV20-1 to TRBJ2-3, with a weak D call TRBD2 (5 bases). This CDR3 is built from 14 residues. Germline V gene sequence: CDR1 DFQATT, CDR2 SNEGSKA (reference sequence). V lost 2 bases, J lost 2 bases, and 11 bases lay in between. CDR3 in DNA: TGCAGTGCTAGAATTCTAGCAGACACAGATACGCAGTATTTT. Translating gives CSARILADTDTQYF.

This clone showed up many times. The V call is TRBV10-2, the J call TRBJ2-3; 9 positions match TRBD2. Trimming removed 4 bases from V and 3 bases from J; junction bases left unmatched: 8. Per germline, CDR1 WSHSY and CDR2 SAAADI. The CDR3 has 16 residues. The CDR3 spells CASSVLAGVVTDTQYF. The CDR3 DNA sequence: TGCGCCAGCAGTGTTTTAGCGGGAGTGGTTACAGATACGCAGTATTTT.